One and the same sample provided the 28 T cell receptor beta chains below, sequenced in a study of shared clonotypes between healthy human individuals. The table came from immunoSEQ multiplex PCR; TCRdb's copy has only in-frame clones and leaves some out. The profile shows approximately 2.5 million clones, about 92% of them singletons. The sample taken for sequencing was naive CD4+ T cells sorted from blood. The subset denotes: CD45RA+ positively selected. Every receptor here comes from a young man in good health.

As DNA, the CDR3 is TGTGCCAGCTCACCCCTCCTAGATCGACAGGGAGGTGAAGCTTTCTTT. Translating it yields CASSPLLDRQGGEAFF. This chain joins TRBV18 and TRBJ1-1; 7 bases align to TRBD1. The CDR3 is 16 amino acids. Trimming took 3 bases from V and 7 from J; bases not matched to a gene: 14. The germline V gene has CDR1 KGHSH and CDR2 LQKENI. Looking up the rest from reference TRBV18 and TRBJ1-1 gives the full variable domain: NAGVMQNPRHLVRRRGQEARLRCSPMKGHSHVYWYRQLPEEGLKFMVYLQKENIIDESGMPKERFSAEFPKEGPSILRIQQVVRGDSAAYFCASSPLLDRQGGEAFFGQGTRLTVV.

The chain combines TRBV2 with TRBJ2-7; D is ambiguous. CDR3 length equals 14 residues. The V and J ends lost 3 bases and 3 bases respectively, with 12 bases between them. Germline CDR1 is SNHLY and CDR2 is FYNNEI. The CDR3 reads CASSDRTHNYEQYF. The CDR3 DNA is TGTGCCAGCAGTGACCGGACCCATAACTACGAGCAGTACTTC.

CDR3 in amino acids: CASSEQGPPWFF. In DNA form, the CDR3 reads TGTGCCAGCAGTGAACAGGGACCTCCCTGGTTCTTC. V usage is TRBV6-1 and J usage is TRBJ2-1, with D possibly called TRBD1 or TRBD2 (5 bases each). Germline V CDR1 and CDR2: MNHNS, SASEGT. This CDR3 region has 12 residues. The V end lost 2 bases, the J end lost 15 bases, and 14 bases lay between the germline ends.

This clone appeared a single time. The J gene is TRBJ1-4, the V gene TRBV19, with 7 bases matching TRBD1. Germline V gives CDR1 LNHDA, CDR2 SQIVND (reference sequence). Losses at the gene ends were 6 bases for V and 4 bases for J; bases not matched to a gene: 11. The CDR3 runs to 16 residues. DNA for the CDR3: TGTGCCAGTAGAACCCAGACAGGGCTTGTTAATGAAAAACTGTTTTTT. Its translation: CASRTQTGLVNEKLFF.

V and J are TRBV30 and TRBJ2-2, with TRBD1 matching 7 bases. Trimming cost V 2 bases and J 7 bases; bases outside gene matches: 7. The CDR3 is 14 residues long. Germline CDR1 GTSNPN, CDR2 SVGIG (reference sequence). The DNA for the CDR3 is TGTGCCTGGAGTCCAACCAGGGGGTTCGGGGAGCTGTTTTTT. Protein product: CAWSPTRGFGELFF.

Points on this clone: A junction boundary mismatches the germline segment, possibly from a read error. The CDR3 loop is CAIGEGQRNTEAFF. CDR3 coding DNA: TGTGCCATCGGTGAGGGACAGCGGAACACTGAAGCTTTCTTT. The chain joins TRBV10-3 to TRBJ1-1, with 7 positions matching TRBD1. The CDR3 is 14 residues long. Germline V lookup: CDR1 ENHRY, CDR2 SYGVKD.

The chain uses TRBV19 and TRBJ2-2, with no clear D. The germline V gene has CDR1 LNHDA and CDR2 SQIVND (reference sequence). The CDR3 runs to 13 residues. V was cut by 7 bases and J by 4 bases, with 10 bases left in between. The chain's CDR3 is CASTRSTTGELFF. CDR3 bases: TGTGCCAGTACGAGGAGCACCACCGGGGAGCTGTTTTTT.

V and J are TRBV10-3 and TRBJ2-1, with 11 bases fitting TRBD2. Trimming took 10 bases from V and 8 from J; bases not matched to a gene: 4. Germline V CDR1 and CDR2: ENHRY, SYGVKD. The length of the CDR3 is 12 residues. CDR3 sequence: CATGLAGDEQFF. CDR3 sequence (DNA): TGTGCCACTGGACTAGCGGGCGATGAGCAGTTCTTC.

The chain joins TRBV10-1 to TRBJ2-5; perhaps TRBD1 as D (5 bases). The CDR3 has 14 amino acids. The V gene lost 6 bases and the J gene lost 2 bases, with 13 bases spanning the gap. Germline V gene data show CDR1 as WNHNN and CDR2 as SYGVQD (reference sequence). CDR3 coding DNA: TGCGCCAGCAGCATGGACACCAGTCAAGAGACCCAGTACTTC. Protein: CASSMDTSQETQYF.

This clone was detected only a few times. The chain uses TRBV6-5 and TRBJ1-5; the D is unclear. Germline CDR1 and CDR2: MNHEY and SVGAGI. Trimming took 6 bases from V and 5 from J, leaving 8 bases between them. There are 12 residues in the CDR3. The CDR3 DNA sequence: TGTGCCAGCAGCACCTACGATCAGCCCCAGCATTTT. It is translated as CASSTYDQPQHF.

The CDR3, as DNA: TGTGCCAGAAGCGGACAGGGGACCCATGGCTACACCTTC. Translating gives CARSGQGTHGYTF. This chain connects TRBV6-4 to TRBJ1-2; 9 bases fit TRBD1. Germline values: CDR1 MRHNA, CDR2 SNTAGT. The trim removed 9 bases at V and 6 bases at J, leaving 8 bases unmatched. CDR3 length: 13 residues.

The chain uses TRBV6-5 and TRBJ2-1; TRBD2 matches at 11 bases. V lost 0 bases, J lost 5 bases, and 3 bases stayed unmatched. The CDR3 is 16 residues long. Germline CDR1 reads MNHEY; CDR2 reads SVGAGI. CDR3 sequence reads: CASSYSGTSGNNEQFF. The CDR3 region has the DNA TGTGCCAGCAGTTACTCGGGGACTAGCGGTAACAATGAGCAGTTCTTC.

The chain combines TRBV5-8 with TRBJ1-5, with D unclear. Trimming removed 4 bases from V and 4 bases from J, with 21 bases in between. The CDR3 contains 17 residues. CDR1 is SGHTS, CDR2 YDEGEE, per germline. CDR3 protein: CASSQLGGGKDNQPQHF. CDR3 DNA sequence: TGTGCCAGCAGCCAGTTGGGCGGAGGGAAGGATAATCAGCCCCAGCATTTT.

This clone was observed once. The chain is built from TRBV30 and TRBJ2-7; 8 bases fit TRBD2. Germline lookup yields CDR1 GTSNPN and CDR2 SVGIG (reference sequence). The V gene end was trimmed by 2 bases and the J gene end by 6 bases; junction bases not matched to a gene: 12. This CDR3 has 15 amino acids. This CDR3 reads CAWSLTGTRGGEQYF. Here the CDR3 DNA reads TGTGCCTGGAGTCTTACCGGGACTAGGGGTGGCGAGCAGTACTTC.

This clone was observed a single time. The genes are TRBV10-1 and TRBJ2-2, with D possibly called TRBD1 or TRBD2 (6 bases each). The germline V gene encodes CDR1 WNHNN and CDR2 SYGVQD (reference sequence). The CDR3 runs 16 residues. Trimming stripped 2 bases from V and 5 bases from J, with 15 bases between. The CDR3 spells CASSEPTGGGTGELFF. CDR3 DNA: TGCGCCAGCAGTGAGCCTACTGGAGGGGGAACCGGGGAGCTGTTTTTT.

This rearrangement joins TRBV2 to TRBJ2-7; TRBD1 aligns across 9 bases. The V segment lost 8 bases and the J segment 2 bases; nucleotides outside the gene matches: 10. The germline CDR1 and CDR2 sequences are SNHLY and FYNNEI. The CDR3 covers 15 residues. The CDR3 loop reads CASYFPGQGPYEQYF. The CDR3 nucleotides read TGTGCCAGCTATTTTCCGGGACAGGGTCCCTACGAGCAGTACTTC.

CDR3: CASSLLRLRGGTDTQYF. The CDR3 coding sequence is TGTGCCAGCAGTTTATTAAGGTTGAGGGGGGGGACAGATACGCAGTATTTT. The genes are TRBV28 and TRBJ2-3, with D possibly being TRBD2 (7 bases). CDR1 and CDR2 from the germline V gene are MDHEN and SYDVKM. Trimming stripped 1 base from V and 3 bases from J, with 17 bases between. CDR3 length equals 17 residues. Full variable domain (outside the CDR3, taken from reference TRBV28 and TRBJ2-3): DVKVTQSSRYLVKRTGEKVFLECVQDMDHENMFWYRQDPGLGLRLIYFSYDVKMKEKGDIPEGYSVSREKKERFSLILESASTNQTSMYLCASSLLRLRGGTDTQYFGPGTRLTVL.

The chain employs TRBV7-8 and TRBJ2-7; 8 bases line up with TRBD2. Germline V gene data show CDR1 as SGHVS and CDR2 as FQNEAQ. The CDR3 extends over 13 amino acids. With V trimmed by 3 bases and J by 13 bases, 11 bases remained unmatched. CDR3 nucleotide sequence: TGTGCCAGCAGCTTTTCACTAGCGGACCTGCACTACTTC. The encoded protein is CASSFSLADLHYF. Filled out from reference TRBV7-8 and TRBJ2-7, the complete variable domain reads GAGVSQSPRYKVAKRGQDVALRCDPISGHVSLFWYQQALGQGPEFLTYFQNEAQLDKSGLPSDRFFAERPEGSVSTLKIQRTQQEDSAVYLCASSFSLADLHYFGPGTRLTVT.

The chain carries TRBV19 and TRBJ1-1; possibly TRBD1 for D (5 bases). The V end was cut by 3 bases, the J end by 4 bases, with 21 bases between. CDR1 and CDR2 from the germline V gene are LNHDA and SQIVND (reference sequence). This CDR3 contains 17 residues. CDR3 region: CASSMLWGKEPSTEAFF. The CDR3 region has the DNA TGTGCCAGTAGTATGCTTTGGGGGAAGGAGCCTTCCACTGAAGCTTTCTTT. Full variable domain (remainder filled in from reference TRBV19 and TRBJ1-1): DGGITQSPKYLFRKEGQNVTLSCEQNLNHDAMYWYRQDPGQGLRLIYYSQIVNDFQKGDIAEGYSVSREKKESFPLTVTSAQKNPTAFYLCASSMLWGKEPSTEAFFGQGTRLTVV.

The chain is built from TRBV18 and TRBJ2-5; the match to TRBD1 covers 9 bases. Germline V gives CDR1 KGHSH, CDR2 LQKENI. V was pared by 2 bases and J by 4 bases, with 5 bases of the junction left unmatched. This CDR3 is 15 amino acids long. CDR3 sequence: CASSPVGQGGETQYF. In DNA form, the CDR3 reads TGTGCCAGCTCACCAGTGGGACAGGGTGGAGAGACCCAGTACTTC.

The chain couples TRBV30 to TRBJ2-1; D is unclear. The CDR3 extends over 15 amino acids. Trimming shortened V by 3 bases and J by 1 base, and 13 bases separated the two germline ends. Germline CDR1 GTSNPN, CDR2 SVGIG (reference sequence). CDR3 region: CAWRGPGMSYNEQFF. The CDR3 DNA sequence: TGTGCCTGGAGAGGGCCGGGTATGTCCTACAATGAGCAGTTCTTC.

This chain links TRBV5-5 with TRBJ1-3, with 8 bases aligning to TRBD1. Germline V gives CDR1 SGHKS, CDR2 YYEKEE (reference sequence). The CDR3 runs to 15 residues. With V trimmed by 1 base and J by 2 bases, 2 bases remained unmatched. CDR3 in amino acids: CASSLPQGAGNTIYF. The CDR3 DNA reads as TGTGCCAGCAGCTTGCCACAGGGGGCTGGAAACACCATATATTTT.

The CDR3 nucleotides are TGCGCCAGCAGTGAAAATCTGAACACCGGGGAGCTGTTTTTT. Translating gives CASSENLNTGELFF. The genes are TRBV10-1 and TRBJ2-2; D ambiguous. The CDR3 loop spans 14 amino acids. CDR1 and CDR2 (germline): WNHNN, SYGVQD (reference sequence). Deletions cut 3 bases from V and 1 base from J, with 6 bases between.

This sequence joins TRBV5-1 and TRBJ2-7, with D tentatively TRBD1 (6 bases). The CDR3 covers 14 residues. V was shortened by 4 bases and J by 2 bases, with 13 bases between the two germline ends. CDR1 is SGHRS, CDR2 YFSETQ, per germline. CDR3 sequence: CASSPRDIPYEQYF. The DNA for the CDR3 is TGCGCCAGCAGCCCTCGGGACATACCCTACGAGCAGTACTTC.

This sequence joins TRBV9 and TRBJ2-6; D not certain. CDR3 length: 14 amino acids. The V gene's germline CDR1 is SGDLS and CDR2 YYNGEE. With 4 bases removed from V and 4 bases from J, the gap between germline ends came to 9 bases. The CDR3 bases are TGTGCCAGCAGCCCCCTAGGAGGGGCCAACGTCCTGACTTTC. This translates into CASSPLGGANVLTF.

Of note for this clone: This CDR3 is also generated by other DNA sequences in the sample. J is TRBJ2-3 and V is TRBV19; D ambiguous. Germline CDR1 LNHDA, CDR2 SQIVND (reference sequence). Trimming pared 1 base from V and 4 bases from J, leaving 3 bases between. The CDR3 runs to 12 residues. For the CDR3, the DNA is TGTGCCAGTAGTATAGTAGCAGATACGCAGTATTTT. This gives the protein CASSIVADTQYF.

The chain uses TRBV30 and TRBJ1-5; TRBD1 might be the D (6 bases). Germline CDR1 is GTSNPN and CDR2 is SVGIG (reference sequence). This CDR3 contains 15 residues. With 0 bases removed from V and 6 bases from J, the gap between germline ends came to 15 bases. CDR3 DNA: TGTGCCTGGAGTGTTTCGGGGGGGCCTTCTCAGCCCCAGCATTTT. Protein product: CAWSVSGGPSQPQHF.

The chain couples TRBV9 to TRBJ2-2, with 7 bases identical to TRBD1. Germline V gene data show CDR1 as SGDLS and CDR2 as YYNGEE. Trimming at V came to 0 bases and at J to 7 bases, leaving 6 bases not matched to a gene. The length of the CDR3 is 15 residues. Here the CDR3 DNA reads TGTGCCAGCAGCGTAGAGGGGGCCGCGGGCGGGGAGCTGTTTTTT. This translates into CASSVEGAAGGELFF.